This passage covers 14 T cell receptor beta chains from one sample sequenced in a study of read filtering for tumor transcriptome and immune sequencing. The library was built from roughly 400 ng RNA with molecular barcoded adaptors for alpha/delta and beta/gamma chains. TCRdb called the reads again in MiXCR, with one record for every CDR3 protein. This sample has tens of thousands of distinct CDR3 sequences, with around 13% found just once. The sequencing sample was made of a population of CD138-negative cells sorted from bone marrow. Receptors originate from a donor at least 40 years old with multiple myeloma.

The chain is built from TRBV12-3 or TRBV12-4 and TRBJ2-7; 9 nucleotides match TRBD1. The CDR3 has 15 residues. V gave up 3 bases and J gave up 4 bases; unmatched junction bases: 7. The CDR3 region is CASSFSETGGYEQYF. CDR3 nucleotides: TGTGCCAGCAGTTTTTCGGAGACAGGGGGTTACGAGCAGTACTTC.

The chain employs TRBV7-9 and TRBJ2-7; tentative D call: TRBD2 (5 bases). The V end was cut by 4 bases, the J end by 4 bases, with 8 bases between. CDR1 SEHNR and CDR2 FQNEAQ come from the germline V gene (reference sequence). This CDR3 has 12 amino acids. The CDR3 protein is CASSYEGYEQYF. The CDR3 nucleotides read TGTGCCAGCAGCTACGAGGGATACGAGCAGTACTTC.

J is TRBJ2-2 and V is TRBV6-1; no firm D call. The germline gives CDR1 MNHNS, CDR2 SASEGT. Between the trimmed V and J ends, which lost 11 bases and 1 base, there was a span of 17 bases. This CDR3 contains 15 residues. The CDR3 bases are TGTGCCGGCACCAGAGGAGCGAGGAACACCGGGGAGCTGTTTTTT. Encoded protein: CAGTRGARNTGELFF.

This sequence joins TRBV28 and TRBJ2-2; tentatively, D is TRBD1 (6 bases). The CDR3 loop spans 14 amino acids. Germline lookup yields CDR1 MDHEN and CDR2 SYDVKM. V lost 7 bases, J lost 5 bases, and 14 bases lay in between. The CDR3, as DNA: TGTGCCAGCAAAGGGCAGGGGAAGACCGGGGAGCTGTTTTTT. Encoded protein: CASKGQGKTGELFF.

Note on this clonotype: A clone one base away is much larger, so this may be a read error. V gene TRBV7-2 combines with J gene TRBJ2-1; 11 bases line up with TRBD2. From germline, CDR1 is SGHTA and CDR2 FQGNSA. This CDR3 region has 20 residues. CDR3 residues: CASSLRGLAESRSSYNGQFF. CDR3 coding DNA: TGTGCCAGCAGCTTAAGGGGACTAGCGGAATCTAGGAGCTCCTACAATGGGCAGTTCTTC.

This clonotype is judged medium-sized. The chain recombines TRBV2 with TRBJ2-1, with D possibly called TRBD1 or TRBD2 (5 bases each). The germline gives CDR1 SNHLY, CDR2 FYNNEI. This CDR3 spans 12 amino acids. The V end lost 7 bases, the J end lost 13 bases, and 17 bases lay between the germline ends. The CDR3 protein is CASTGTLIGQFF. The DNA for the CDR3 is TGTGCCAGCACCGGGACCCTCATCGGACAGTTCTTC.

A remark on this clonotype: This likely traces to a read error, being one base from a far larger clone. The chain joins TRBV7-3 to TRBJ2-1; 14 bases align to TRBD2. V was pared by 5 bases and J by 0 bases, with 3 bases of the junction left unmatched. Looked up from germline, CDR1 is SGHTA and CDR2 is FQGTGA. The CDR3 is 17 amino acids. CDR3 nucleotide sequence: TGTGCCAGCAGCACTGGGACTAGCGGGAGCTCCTACAATGAGCAGTTCTTC. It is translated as CASSTGTSGSSYNEQFF.

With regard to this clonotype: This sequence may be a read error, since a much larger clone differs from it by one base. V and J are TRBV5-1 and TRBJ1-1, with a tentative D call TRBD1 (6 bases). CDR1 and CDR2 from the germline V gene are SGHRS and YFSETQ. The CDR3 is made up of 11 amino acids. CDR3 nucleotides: TGCGTCAGCAAAGGGGGCACTGAAGCTTTCTTT. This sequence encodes CVSKGGTEAFF.

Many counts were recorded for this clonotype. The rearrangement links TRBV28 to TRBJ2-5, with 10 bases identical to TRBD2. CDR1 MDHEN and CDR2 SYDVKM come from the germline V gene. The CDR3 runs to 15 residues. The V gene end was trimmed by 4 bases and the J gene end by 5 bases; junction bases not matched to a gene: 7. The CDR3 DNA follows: TGTGCCAGCAGTTCCCTAGCGGGAGCAAGGGAGACCCAGTACTTC. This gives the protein CASSSLAGARETQYF. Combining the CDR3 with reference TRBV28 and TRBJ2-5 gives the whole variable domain DVKVTQSSRYLVKRTGEKVFLECVQDMDHENMFWYRQDPGLGLRLIYFSYDVKMKEKGDIPEGYSVSREKKERFSLILESASTNQTSMYLCASSSLAGARETQYFGPGTRLLVL.

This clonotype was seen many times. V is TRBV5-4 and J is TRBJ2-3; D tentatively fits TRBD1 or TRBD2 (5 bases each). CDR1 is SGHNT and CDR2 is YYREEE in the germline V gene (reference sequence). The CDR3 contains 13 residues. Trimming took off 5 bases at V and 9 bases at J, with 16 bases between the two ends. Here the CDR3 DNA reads TGTGCCAGCAGTCCCGACTCCGAGGGGACGCAGTATTTT. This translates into CASSPDSEGTQYF. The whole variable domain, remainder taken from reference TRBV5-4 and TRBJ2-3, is ETGVTQSPTHLIKTRGQQVTLRCSSQSGHNTVSWYQQALGQGPQFIFQYYREEENGRGNFPPRFSGLQFPNYSSELNVNALELDDSALYLCASSPDSEGTQYFGPGTRLTVL.

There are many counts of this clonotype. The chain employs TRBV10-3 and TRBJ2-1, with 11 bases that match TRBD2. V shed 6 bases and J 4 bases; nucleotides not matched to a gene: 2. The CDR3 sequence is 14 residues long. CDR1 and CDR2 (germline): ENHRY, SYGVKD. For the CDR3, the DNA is TGTGCCATCAGGGGGACTAGCGGTTACAATGAGCAGTTCTTC. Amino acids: CAIRGTSGYNEQFF.

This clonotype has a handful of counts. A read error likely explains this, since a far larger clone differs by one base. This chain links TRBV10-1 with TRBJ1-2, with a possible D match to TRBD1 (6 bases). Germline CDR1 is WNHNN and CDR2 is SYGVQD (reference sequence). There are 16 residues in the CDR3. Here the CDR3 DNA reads TGCGCCAGCAGTGGCCCCTGGGGGGCGACTAACTATGGCTACATCTTC. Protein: CASSGPWGATNYGYIF.

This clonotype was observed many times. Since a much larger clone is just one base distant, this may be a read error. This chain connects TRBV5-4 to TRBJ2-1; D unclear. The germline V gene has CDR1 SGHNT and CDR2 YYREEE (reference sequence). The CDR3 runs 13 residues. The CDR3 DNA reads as TGTGCCAGCAGCTTGGCCGGCCACAATGGGCAGTTCTTC. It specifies CASSLAGHNGQFF.

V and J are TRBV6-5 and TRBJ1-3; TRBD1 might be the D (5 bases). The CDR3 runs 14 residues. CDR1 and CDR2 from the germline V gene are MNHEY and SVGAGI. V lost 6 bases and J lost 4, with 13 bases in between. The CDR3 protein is CASRPTAGGNTIYF. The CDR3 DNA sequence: TGTGCCAGCAGACCGACAGCGGGGGGAAACACCATATATTTT.